This T cell receptor (beta chain) was captured by sequencing in a study of Ad26.COV2.S vaccination and SARS-CoV-2 variants. At the level of the study: Donor was one of the participants in the Ad26.COV2.S arm of the COV1001 trial. Notes on the study in general: TCR breadth and depth analyses may have underestimated total T cell responses.

The treatment is: around 19 received Ad26.COV2.S at low or high dose, single or two shots; 5 received placebo; per-sample allocation not given. On day 63 after the first injection, vaccine and placebo recipients gave samples. V was trimmed by 2 bases and J by 6 bases, leaving 11 bases between them. The CDR3 runs to 13 residues. CDR1 MNHNS and CDR2 SASEGT come from the germline V gene. The method was immunoSEQ multiplex PCR; TCRdb's version includes in-frame clones alone and lacks a portion of them. Found here are 300,000 to 500,000 clones, approximately 90% of them singletons; the top ten hold approximately 3.7%. Notes on this clone: Its antigen is undetermined.

The receptor's source is a person between 18 and 59 years old who received the Ad26.COV2.S COVID-19 vaccine or a placebo. Sequencing used peripheral blood, obtained in a trial of Ad26.COV2.S vaccine versus placebo. The rearrangement joins TRBV6-1 to TRBJ2-7; the D gene is possibly TRBD1 (6 bases). The CDR3 protein is CASSEIRGGEQYF. The CDR3 DNA follows: TGTGCCAGCAGTGAAATCCGAGGGGGCGAGCAGTACTTC.